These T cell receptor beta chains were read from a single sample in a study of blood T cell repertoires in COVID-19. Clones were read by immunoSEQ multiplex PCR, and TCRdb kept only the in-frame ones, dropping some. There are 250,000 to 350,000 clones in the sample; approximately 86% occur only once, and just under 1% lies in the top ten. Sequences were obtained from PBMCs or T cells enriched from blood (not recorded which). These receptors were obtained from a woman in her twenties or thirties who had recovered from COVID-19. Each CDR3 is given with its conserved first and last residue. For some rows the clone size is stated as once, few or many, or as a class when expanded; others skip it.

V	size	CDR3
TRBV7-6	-	CASSLVTGSPGNTIYF
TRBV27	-	CASSPRTSGFRDTQYF
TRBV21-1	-	CASSKAGTSGGTQFF
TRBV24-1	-	CATQGGGGYEQYF
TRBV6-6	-	CASSRGGPLNSPLHF
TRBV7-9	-	CASSLAQGPSNSPLHF
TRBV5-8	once	CAGTEAIPNLSPLHF
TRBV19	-	CASSKDTQPQHF
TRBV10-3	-	CAISAWTGANEKLFF
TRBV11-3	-	CASGRRGYEQYF
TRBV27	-	CASSRLGSVDEQYF
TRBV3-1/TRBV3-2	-	CASSQGRSRRETQYF
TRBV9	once	CASSVEPFTDTQYF
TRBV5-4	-	CASSLVPGEGETQYF
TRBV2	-	CASSAGATNYGYTF
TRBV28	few	CASSLGGWYTF
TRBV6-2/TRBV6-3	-	CASSFFQGTLAKNIQYF
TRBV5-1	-	CASSLGLAAADTQYF
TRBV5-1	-	CASSFRVDREGRRLFF
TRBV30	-	CAWSPMGGVRTEAFF
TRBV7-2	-	CASSLAGAGGPYF
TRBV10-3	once	CAIRQGNTIYF
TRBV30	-	CAWRPRGGLTGELFF
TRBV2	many	CASTLGLGTYEQYF
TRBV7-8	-	CASSLAASGIRSYEQYF
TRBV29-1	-	CSVEDLPQGGGYTF
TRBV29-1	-	CSVGAGEDNEQFF
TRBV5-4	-	CASSFRSQGNYGYTF
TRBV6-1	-	CASSAHRVYSGANVLTF
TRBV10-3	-	CAISEFRGEGTTFF
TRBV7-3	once	CASSGGLGYTF
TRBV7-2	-	CASSTRDRVPRHF
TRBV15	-	CATSIAEETQYF
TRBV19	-	CASSIEPASGRARRGEQFF
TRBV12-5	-	CASGLSPDRDTEAFF
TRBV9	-	CASSVDRAAGNTIYF
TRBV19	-	CASNPDSGNTIYF
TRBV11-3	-	CASSPEGARTEAFF
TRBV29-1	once	CSVHARSAEAFF
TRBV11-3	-	CASSFLATGRSGYTF
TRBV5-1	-	CASSPGLRLGHNEQFF
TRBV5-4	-	CASSLGGEAFF
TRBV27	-	CASSLSIRGQKHQETQYF
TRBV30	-	CAWTQGLSSPLHF
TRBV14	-	CASSRQANEKLFF
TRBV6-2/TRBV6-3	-	CASSWTGYSNEQFF
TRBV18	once	CASSPLGTGDFAGNTIYF
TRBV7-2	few	CASSLARGGNQPQHF
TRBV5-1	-	CASSLGSGTNEQFF
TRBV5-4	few	CASSLYRDTTDTQYF
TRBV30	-	CAWSQGDDGYTF
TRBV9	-	CASSVVRGVNTEAFF